This is a list of T cell receptor beta chains from one sample in a study of identical twins. TCRdb recomputed calls from the 5' RACE reads with MiXCR, one row per CDR3 protein. The repertoire holds about 470,000 distinct CDR3 sequences, with 24% as singletons. Another study also made use of these data, one on T cells expressing NK-cell markers.

The sequenced material came from CD4+ T cells sorted from blood. The receptors come from a woman aged 18-35 years in good health. CDR3s include the opening cysteine and the closing phenylalanine or tryptophan. The order of the fields is V gene, J gene, CDR3 protein.

V: TRBV20-1; J: TRBJ2-7; CDR3: CSATRGGDEQYF
V: TRBV7-2; J: TRBJ1-1; CDR3: CASSPRPEFDAFF
V: TRBV7-8; J: TRBJ2-2; CDR3: CASSPLTATNTGELFF
V: TRBV9; J: TRBJ1-4; CDR3: CASSASVSYNEKLFF
V: TRBV5-1; J: TRBJ1-1; CDR3: CASSLAVAGEAFF
V: TRBV6-1; J: TRBJ2-5; CDR3: CASDRLGTNQETQYF
V: TRBV7-2; J: TRBJ2-7; CDR3: CASSLVGGGSYEQYF
V: TRBV20-1; J: TRBJ2-2; CDR3: CSATPRSKDTGELFF
V: TRBV20-1; J: TRBJ2-3; CDR3: CSAANPRPLNTDTQYF
V: TRBV5-1; J: TRBJ2-7; CDR3: CASSLGSWRGTSYEQYF
V: TRBV20-1; J: TRBJ2-1; CDR3: CSASHPPASGAYNEQFF
V: TRBV5-1; J: TRBJ2-5; CDR3: CASSRTGRQETQYF
V: TRBV3-1; J: TRBJ1-2; CDR3: CASSANRGGYTF
V: TRBV27; J: TRBJ2-7; CDR3: CASRGRTGGYEQYF
V: TRBV12-3/TRBV12-4; J: TRBJ2-3; CDR3: CASSFITQHTQYF
V: TRBV12-3/TRBV12-4; J: TRBJ2-7; CDR3: CASMRENSLYEQYF
V: TRBV5-5; J: TRBJ2-3; CDR3: CASSWGTASAAQYF
V: TRBV7-8; J: TRBJ2-7; CDR3: CASTVGSSYEQYF
V: TRBV3-1; J: TRBJ2-5; CDR3: CASSQGLSGLQETQYF
V: TRBV5-1; J: TRBJ2-1; CDR3: CASSFIPGNEQFF
V: TRBV7-9; J: TRBJ2-1; CDR3: CASSPGLFSYNEQFF
V: TRBV6-5; J: TRBJ2-1; CDR3: CASSLSGGDNEQFF
V: TRBV20-1; J: TRBJ1-4; CDR3: CSAGQREKLFF
V: TRBV20-1; J: TRBJ1-1; CDR3: CSATQGLAEAFF
V: TRBV7-2; J: TRBJ2-3; CDR3: CASSQSGQGRDTQYF
V: TRBV29-1; J: TRBJ2-5; CDR3: CSVVRLAGPETQYF
V: TRBV4-3; J: TRBJ2-6; CDR3: CASSQDRTNVLTF
V: TRBV5-5; J: TRBJ2-7; CDR3: CASSLGRAEGREQYF
V: TRBV10-2; J: TRBJ2-7; CDR3: CASRQTGLGYEQYF
V: TRBV5-1; J: TRBJ1-1; CDR3: CASSLVVGDTEAFF
V: TRBV5-5; J: TRBJ2-1; CDR3: CASSLVGQGLYNEQFF
V: TRBV9; J: TRBJ2-4; CDR3: CASSETGGIQYF
V: TRBV20-1; J: TRBJ2-5; CDR3: CSARRLDQETQYF
V: TRBV6-1; J: TRBJ2-1; CDR3: CASSPRGYGEQFF
V: TRBV4-3; J: TRBJ2-1; CDR3: CASSQWGRGSNNEQFF
V: TRBV11-1; J: TRBJ1-2; CDR3: CASSSPNPRQDQANYGYTF
V: TRBV7-3; J: TRBJ2-1; CDR3: CASSPYSTRTDEQFF
V: TRBV5-1; J: TRBJ2-4; CDR3: CASSLALDRENIQYF
V: TRBV5-1; J: TRBJ2-1; CDR3: CASSLVSGRTNEQFF
V: TRBV7-6; J: TRBJ2-7; CDR3: CASSGGFSYEQYF